This paragraph reports one TCR beta chain. The specificity of this receptor is unknown. No base-level quality is on record; no much larger clone is a single base apart. The sample comes from a study of long-term antiretroviral therapy in people with HIV (dated by TCRdb to the early 2020s). Study-wide context: Collection of the earliest samples took place about a decade ahead of the 2015 WHO recommendation for immediate ART, at a time when ART was typically delayed until CD4 counts fell. Whether ART initiation and durable HIV suppression were associated with changes in peripheral blood TRB repertoire composition and diversity was tested in a retrospective serial study. A total of some 200 cryopreserved PBMC samples came from a few dozen adults with confirmed HIV infection and were collected serially over a mean of about six years (range 1-12). Eleven of the 30 participants with HIV were female. No cross-contamination during QIAcube processing was shown when test extractions of a monoclonal T-cell line were performed alongside around 30 polyclonal samples.

What the authors observed across the whole study: Compared with controls, HIV repertoires had narrower CDR3 length ranges, and the network structure pointed to an antigen-experienced repertoire that shifted only slightly toward naive after ART. Inferences about post-ART repertoire changes are limited because no data were available on ART adherence, viral resistance or therapy changes. Starting ART was linked to a significant rise in TRB diversity, yet even with long-term ART the diversity remained significantly lower than in transplant donor controls. Because pre-ART samples had limited cell numbers, profiling was done on unsorted PBMC rather than on sorted CD4+ and CD8+ T cells. Limited PBMC availability meant only the TCR beta chain was sequenced, without alpha chain pairing. The samples span the years 2004 to 2017, and the ART regimens used may be less effective than current regimens. Expanded TRB clones identified before ART initiation dominated the repertoire at all time points, although this dominance fluctuated and declined in many PLHIV after ART.

The immunoSEQ hsTCRB v3.0 assay was used at survey level resolution for TRB variable region sequencing. The targeted TRB sequencing depth was roughly 40,000-55,000 T-cell genomes per sample. An Illumina MiSeq with a v3 150-cycle kit was used to sequence the pooled TRB libraries. On the study's bioinformatics: Repertoire analysis was performed in R inside a reproducible Nextflow workflow that covered QC, data transformation and analysis. LymphoSeq2, an R package for exploring AIRR-Seq data, was used to implement the custom analyses. After excluding a handful of samples that yielded fewer than 5000 total TRB sequences, 150 to 200 HIV repertoires remained for analysis. Among the roughly 200 retained HIV repertoires, fewer than 65 were collected before ART initiation and 129 after ART initiation. Repertoires were downsampled to 5000 TRB nucleotide sequences, with summary statistics averaged over 100 downsampling iterations. Only TRB sequences with CDR3 regions of at least seven amino acids were retained for analysis. Two measures captured diversity: a Shannon entropy-derived clonality score and the Gini coefficient. Repertoire networks linked the top 5000 CDR3 amino acid sequences whenever two sequences differed by an edit distance of one. GLIPH2 predicted antigen specificity groups and MHC restriction for TRB CDR3 amino acid sequences. CDR3 amino acid sequences were matched against VDJdb and McPAS-TCR to flag known CMV, EBV, HIV or tissue antigen associations. Pre-ART, post-ART and control groups were compared with Wilcoxon signed-rank tests and Holm-Bonferroni correction. In its TCRdb copy, this immuneACCESS table keeps in-frame sequences only and misses some clones. Where compared with another copy, unresolved V genes explain less than half of these, and the others have no known cause. V, J and clone size derive from that table, while D and trimming were established from the DNA sequence. This sample holds some 15,000 clones; roughly four fifths were observed only once. Jointly, the top ten make up roughly 15% of the sample.

Participants were included only if at least one PBMC sample before ART initiation and at least two post-ART samples were available. All participants with HIV were treated in the United States of America. Before DNA extraction, cryopreserved samples of roughly 1-10 million PBMC were thawed and washed. At the time of the earliest PBMC sample, participants with HIV were aged between about 20 and 54 years. Per participant, PBMC samples came from 1-4 timepoints prior to ART initiation and 2-8 timepoints following ART initiation, for a median of 7 samples. Serial HIV viral load, CD4+ T-cell count, ART history and demographic data were obtained for every participant. Genomic DNA was extracted from unsorted PBMC with a Qiagen kit on a QIAcube, with processing performed in batches of 12 samples. V is pruned by 4 bases and J by 6 bases, leaving 5 bases of the junction without a gene match. Via the germline V gene (reference sequence), CDR1 is MNHEY and CDR2 SMNVEV. From cysteine to phenylalanine, the CDR3 is 14 amino acids long. Only the CDR3 portion is preserved as DNA: 42 bases, with reading frame beginning at the first base.

This chain is built from TRBV27 and TRBJ2-7; TRBD1 fits 11 bases in the junction. The sequences come from unsorted PBMCs, collected 1.8 years before starting antiretroviral therapy. The receptor's source is a woman aged 40 to 50 with HIV. The nucleotides read TGTGCCAGCAGTTCCGGGACAGGGGGTAGCGAGCAGTACTTC. It codes for CASSSGTGGSEQYF.